This TCR beta chain was identified in a study of T cells after yellow fever vaccination. About the research overall: Some fractions had low cell numbers, and these were prepared with SMART-Seq v4 Ultra Low Input. Broader study findings: FACS-sorted repertoires could contain abundant clonotypes contaminating from the bulk population. The appearance of a small share of clonotypes in both CD4 and CD8 compartments was observed.

Universal primer sites and UMIs were introduced during 5'RACE template-switching synthesis of TCR cDNA. TCRdb used MiXCR to reprocess the 5' RACE reads, holding one entry per CDR3 protein. This table holds some 250,000 distinct CDR3 sequences, approximately 3.6% found once. In this sample, this clonotype turned up many times. What it binds is not known. The V segment lost 5 bases and the J segment 8 bases; nucleotides outside the gene matches: 10. The CDR3 consists of 15 residues. CDR1 is SGHDT and CDR2 is YYEEEE in the germline V gene. Sequencing used PBMCs, obtained 15 days after the yellow fever booster vaccination. This clonotype was obtained from a man between 18 and 35 years old who received the YFV17D yellow fever vaccine. The chain couples TRBV5-6 to TRBJ2-1; 10 bases are a match to TRBD2. This chain's CDR3 is CASSQSGGAGDEQFF. The CDR3 DNA is TGTGCCAGCAGTCAAAGCGGGGGGGCTGGCGATGAGCAGTTCTTC.